Shown below are 12 T cell receptor beta chains from a single sample sequenced in a study of shared clonotypes between healthy human individuals. Generated by immunoSEQ multiplex PCR, the TCRdb table keeps only in-frame clones and is missing some. Found here are about 2.2 million clones, roughly 91% of them singletons; the top ten hold more than 1.5%. Terminally differentiated effector memory CD45RA+ cells were excluded from the naive CD8 cells, which were CD45RO-negative and positively selected for CCR7. Source material: naive CD8+ T cells from PBMCs. Every receptor here comes from a man aged 18 to 29 in good health. Some clones in this sample may be carry-over from other donors' samples.

The chain carries TRBV5-5 and TRBJ2-7, with 7 bases lining up with TRBD1. This CDR3 has 13 amino acids. Germline assignment: CDR1 SGHKS and CDR2 YYEKEE (reference sequence). V lost 4 bases to trimming and J lost 5 bases; unmatched junction nucleotides: 6. This CDR3 is CASSEDRAHEQYF. CDR3 DNA sequence: TGTGCCAGCAGCGAAGACAGGGCCCACGAGCAGTACTTC.

CDR3 nucleotide sequence: TGTGCCAGCAGTCCCGGGACAGGGGGCTTCAGGCAGTACTTC. Translating it yields CASSPGTGGFRQYF. The chain employs TRBV6-5 and TRBJ2-7; 12 bases match TRBD1. The CDR3 has 14 amino acids. Unmatched junction bases numbered 8, after V lost 5 bases and J lost 9 bases. Germline V gene data show CDR1 as MNHEY and CDR2 as SVGAGI.

The rearrangement uses TRBV4-1 and TRBJ2-3, with a weak D call TRBD2 (7 bases). The V end lost 4 bases, the J end lost 0 bases, and 14 bases lay between the germline ends. The CDR3 consists of 16 residues. In germline, CDR1 is MGHRA, CDR2 YSYEKL. CDR3 nucleotides: TGCGCCAGCAGCCTTCGGACAGCGGGAAGCACAGATACGCAGTATTTT. Translation gives CASSLRTAGSTDTQYF.

The rearrangement joins TRBV9 to TRBJ2-1; no firm D call. CDR1 SGDLS and CDR2 YYNGEE come from the germline V gene. Trimming left V 1 base short and J 9 bases short, with 11 bases between. The CDR3 spans 13 residues. In DNA form, the CDR3 reads TGTGCCAGCAGCGTACTACCCGGAAGTGAGCAGTTCTTC. Encoded protein: CASSVLPGSEQFF.

The V call is TRBV9, the J call TRBJ1-6; D is unclear. Germline V gives CDR1 SGDLS, CDR2 YYNGEE. The CDR3 totals 15 residues. The ends were cut back, 0 bases at V and 9 bases at J, with 13 bases in the middle. The CDR3 protein is CASSVGVPGGSPLHF. CDR3 DNA sequence: TGTGCCAGCAGCGTAGGAGTCCCCGGAGGTTCACCCCTCCACTTT.

This clone was counted once. The gene calls are TRBV6-6 and TRBJ1-5; maybe TRBD1 (6 bases). Per germline, CDR1 MNHNY and CDR2 SVGAGI (reference sequence). V was cut by 2 bases and J by 11 bases, with 16 bases left in between. The CDR3 loop spans 14 amino acids. This CDR3 reads CASSYGGGPQSQHF. The CDR3 bases are TGTGCCAGCAGTTACGGGGGGGGGCCCCAGTCCCAGCATTTT.

The chain links TRBV27 to TRBJ2-2, with D possibly TRBD2 on 7 matching bases. The V end lost 4 bases, the J end lost 3 bases, and 12 bases lay between the germline ends. The CDR3 runs 15 residues. Germline assignment: CDR1 MNHEY and CDR2 SMNVEV (reference sequence). The CDR3 loop is CASSSGGGYTGELFF. In DNA form, the CDR3 reads TGTGCCAGCAGTTCGGGCGGGGGCTACACCGGGGAGCTGTTTTTT.

The chain has TRBV25-1 and TRBJ2-5, with a weak D call TRBD1 (5 bases). V lost 3 bases to trimming and J lost 6 bases, with 14 bases between them. CDR3 length equals 14 residues. CDR1 is MGHDK and CDR2 is SYGVNS in the germline V gene. The chain's CDR3 is CASSEAGSEKTQYF. The CDR3 DNA reads as TGTGCCAGCAGTGAGGCAGGGTCAGAAAAGACCCAGTACTTC.

Concerning this clone itself: The junction departs from the called germline gene at one end, perhaps through a read error. This sequence joins TRBV15 and TRBJ2-1; D perhaps matches TRBD2 (5 bases). There are 13 residues in the CDR3. Germline V CDR1 and CDR2: LNHNV, YYDKDF (reference sequence). CDR3 DNA sequence: TGTGCCACCAGCAGAGAGGGTAGGACTCCCGGGCTCTTC. It is translated as CATSREGRTPGLF.

This sequence joins TRBV9 and TRBJ1-4, with a possible D match to TRBD1 (5 bases). The ends were cut back, 3 bases at V and 7 bases at J, with 13 bases in the middle. The CDR3 length is 14 residues. CDR1 and CDR2 from the germline V gene are SGDLS and YYNGEE. CDR3 nucleotides: TGTGCCAGCAGCGCTACGGGACTCCGTGAAAAACTGTTTTTT. It specifies CASSATGLREKLFF.

V usage is TRBV15 and J usage is TRBJ2-2; D unresolved. Germline CDR1 and CDR2: LNHNV and YYDKDF (reference sequence). The CDR3 is 18 amino acids. Trimming shortened V by 0 bases and J by 4 bases, and 18 bases separated the two germline ends. The chain's CDR3 is CATSRDSLRTLGTGELFF. CDR3 DNA: TGTGCCACCAGCAGAGATTCCCTCCGGACCCTGGGCACCGGGGAGCTGTTTTTT.

J is TRBJ2-7 and V is TRBV27; 8 nucleotides align to TRBD2. With 3 bases clipped from V and 3 bases from J, the junction kept 7 bases outside the gene matches. Germline lookup yields CDR1 MNHEY and CDR2 SMNVEV (reference sequence). This CDR3 is built from 15 residues. The CDR3 loop reads CASSFGLAGIYEQYF. Written as DNA, the CDR3 is TGTGCCAGCAGTTTCGGGCTAGCGGGTATCTACGAGCAGTACTTC.